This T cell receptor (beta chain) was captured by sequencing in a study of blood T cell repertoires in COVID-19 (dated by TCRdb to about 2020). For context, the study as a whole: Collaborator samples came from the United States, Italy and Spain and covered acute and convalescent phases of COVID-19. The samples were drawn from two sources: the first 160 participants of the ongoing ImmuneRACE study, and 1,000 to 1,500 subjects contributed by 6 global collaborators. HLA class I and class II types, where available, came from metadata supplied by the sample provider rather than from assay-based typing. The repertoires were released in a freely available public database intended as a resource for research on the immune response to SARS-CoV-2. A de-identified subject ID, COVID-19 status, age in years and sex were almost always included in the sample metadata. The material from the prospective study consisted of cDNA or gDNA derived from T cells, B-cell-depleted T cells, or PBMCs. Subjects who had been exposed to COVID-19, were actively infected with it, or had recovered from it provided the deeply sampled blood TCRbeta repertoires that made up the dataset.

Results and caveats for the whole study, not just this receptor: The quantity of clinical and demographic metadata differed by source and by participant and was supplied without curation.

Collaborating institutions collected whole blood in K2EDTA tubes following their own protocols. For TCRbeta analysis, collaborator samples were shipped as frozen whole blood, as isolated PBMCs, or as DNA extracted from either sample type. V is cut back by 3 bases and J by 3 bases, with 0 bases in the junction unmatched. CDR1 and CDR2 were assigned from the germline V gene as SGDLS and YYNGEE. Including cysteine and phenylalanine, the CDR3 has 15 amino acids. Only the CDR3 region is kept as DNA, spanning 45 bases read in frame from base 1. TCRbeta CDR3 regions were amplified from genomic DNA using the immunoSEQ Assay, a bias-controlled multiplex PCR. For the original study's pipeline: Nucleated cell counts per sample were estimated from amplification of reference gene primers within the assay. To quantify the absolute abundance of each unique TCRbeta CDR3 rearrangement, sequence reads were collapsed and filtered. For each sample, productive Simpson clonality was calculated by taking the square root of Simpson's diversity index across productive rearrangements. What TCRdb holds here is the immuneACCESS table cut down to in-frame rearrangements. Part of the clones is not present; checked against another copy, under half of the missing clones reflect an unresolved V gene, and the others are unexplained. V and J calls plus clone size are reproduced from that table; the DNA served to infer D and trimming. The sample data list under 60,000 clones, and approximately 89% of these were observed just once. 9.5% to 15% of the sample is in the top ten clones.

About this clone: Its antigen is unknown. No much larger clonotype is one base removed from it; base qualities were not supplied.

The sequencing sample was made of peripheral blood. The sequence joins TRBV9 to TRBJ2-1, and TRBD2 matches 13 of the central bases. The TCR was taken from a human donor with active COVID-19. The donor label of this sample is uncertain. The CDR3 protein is CASSGTSGGYNEQFF. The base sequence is TGTGCCAGCAGCGGGACTAGCGGGGGCTACAATGAGCAGTTCTTC.